The 12 T cell receptor beta chains listed next were all sequenced from one sample in a study of vaccination effects on CD4 cells after COVID-19. Profiled with immunoSEQ multiplex PCR; TCRdb holds only in-frame clones, not every one. The repertoire holds about 55,000 clones, with 55% to 75% as singletons. These receptors' targets are unknown. ViraFEST expansion of antigen-specific CD4+ T cells with viral peptide pools preceded sequencing. When around 10 days of culture had elapsed, CD4+ T cells were isolated. None of the vaccinated had previously contracted SARS-CoV-2, and their nucleocapsid antibodies tested negative. Sequencing used CD4+ T cells from PBMCs cultured with SARS-CoV-2 spike peptides, obtained before COVID-19 vaccination. These receptor sequences come from a human donor who received a COVID-19 vaccine.

The chain joins TRBV28 to TRBJ1-2, with 10 bases lining up with TRBD1. This CDR3 is 15 amino acids long. Germline CDR1 reads MDHEN; CDR2 reads SYDVKM. Trimming cost V 6 bases and J 6 bases; bases outside gene matches: 10. This CDR3 is CASRHGQGDKHGYTF. The CDR3 nucleotides are TGTGCCAGCAGACACGGACAGGGGGATAAACATGGCTACACCTTC.

This clone showed up just once. V usage is TRBV6-6 and J usage is TRBJ2-3, with D possibly TRBD2 on 5 matching bases. The CDR3 spans 16 residues. CDR1 is MNHNY and CDR2 is SVGAGI in the germline V gene (reference sequence). The V gene lost 6 bases and the J gene lost 0 bases, with 16 bases spanning the gap. The CDR3 DNA reads TGTGCCAGCAGCCCATCTAGCAGCGCTAGCACAGATACGCAGTATTTT. Its protein product is CASSPSSSASTDTQYF.

This clone was seen a single time. The chain is built from TRBV27 and TRBJ2-1, with TRBD1 as a possible D gene (6 bases). CDR1 and CDR2 from the germline V gene are MNHEY and SMNVEV (reference sequence). There are 16 residues in the CDR3. Deletions cut 7 bases from V and 5 bases from J, with 21 bases between. The CDR3 DNA follows: TGTGCCAGCACCCAGGGCAGGGGAAGGTTTGACAATGAGCAGTTCTTC. It translates to CASTQGRGRFDNEQFF.

This sequence joins TRBV6-5 and TRBJ1-1, with D unclear. The CDR3 is made up of 11 amino acids. Looked up from germline, CDR1 is MNHEY and CDR2 is SVGAGI. V lost 8 bases and J 4 bases, leaving 8 bases between the germline ends. CDR3 amino acids: CASVTGTEAFF. CDR3 in DNA: TGTGCCAGCGTGACGGGCACTGAAGCTTTCTTT.

The chain combines TRBV6-5 with TRBJ1-1; no firm D call. The CDR3 spans 15 residues. Between the trimmed V and J ends, which lost 0 bases and 1 base, there was a span of 9 bases. CDR1 MNHEY and CDR2 SVGAGI come from the germline V gene. The CDR3 sequence: CASSYSFSGNTEAFF. The CDR3 bases are TGTGCCAGCAGTTACTCGTTTTCAGGGAACACTGAAGCTTTCTTT.

This clone was seen a handful of times. The chain has TRBV6-5 and TRBJ1-1; D ambiguous. Germline CDR1 reads MNHEY; CDR2 reads SVGAGI. The CDR3 contains 13 residues. Trimming pared 3 bases from V and 1 base from J, leaving 6 bases between. CDR3 sequence reads: CASSYGSNTEAFF. CDR3 bases: TGTGCCAGCAGTTATGGTTCGAACACTGAAGCTTTCTTT.

The gene calls are TRBV10-1 and TRBJ2-7, with TRBD1 matching 10 bases. CDR1 is WNHNN, CDR2 SYGVQD, per germline (reference sequence). This CDR3 comprises 15 residues. V lost 8 bases to trimming and J lost 1 base; unmatched junction nucleotides: 8. The DNA for the CDR3 is TGCGCCAGCCGGTTGGGACAGGGGAATTCCTACGAGCAGTACTTC. Amino acid sequence: CASRLGQGNSYEQYF.

The V call is TRBV9, the J call TRBJ2-2, with 9 positions matching TRBD2. The germline gives CDR1 SGDLS, CDR2 YYNGEE. J gave up 1 base and V 2 bases, and 9 bases lay outside the gene matches. The CDR3 extends over 18 amino acids. This CDR3 is CASSVPQLAGRNTGELFF. In DNA, the CDR3 is TGTGCCAGCAGCGTCCCCCAACTAGCGGGCAGGAACACCGGGGAGCTGTTTTTT. Full variable domain (remainder filled in from reference TRBV9 and TRBJ2-2): DSGVTQTPKHLITATGQRVTLRCSPRSGDLSVYWYQQSLDQGLQFLIQYYNGEERAKGNILERFSAQQFPDLHSELNLSSLELGDSALYFCASSVPQLAGRNTGELFFGEGSRLTVL.

The CDR3 DNA reads TGTGCCAGCAGCGCTAGGGTCTTGAATACTGAAAAACTGTTTTTT. This translates into CASSARVLNTEKLFF. The V gene is TRBV11-2, the J gene TRBJ1-4; no firm D call. From germline, CDR1 is SGHAT and CDR2 FQNNGV. This CDR3 spans 15 amino acids. Deletions cut 5 bases from V and 7 bases from J, with 17 bases between.

The CDR3 is CATSRVTGFTNEKLFF. The CDR3 nucleotides read TGTGCCACCAGCAGAGTCACAGGGTTCACTAATGAAAAACTGTTTTTT. J is TRBJ1-4 and V is TRBV15; a weak D match, TRBD1 (6 bases). Deletions cut 1 base from V and 2 bases from J, with 11 bases between. The length of the CDR3 is 16 residues. Germline V gene data show CDR1 as LNHNV and CDR2 as YYDKDF (reference sequence).

This clone was seen only a few times. The rearrangement uses TRBV20-1 and TRBJ2-2, with TRBD2 matching over 10 bases. The CDR3 sequence is 15 residues long. V gave up 3 bases and J gave up 8 bases; unmatched junction bases: 9. Looked up from germline, CDR1 is DFQATT and CDR2 is SNEGSKA (reference sequence). The CDR3 region has the DNA TGCAGTGCTAGTGGAGCGGGAGGGCCTTGGGGGGAGCTGTTTTTT. As protein: CSASGAGGPWGELFF.

This clone was observed a handful of times. The V gene is TRBV7-2, the J gene TRBJ1-3; 9 nucleotides agree with TRBD1. Germline loops: CDR1 SGHTA, CDR2 FQGNSA. The CDR3 sequence is 15 residues long. The trim removed 5 bases at V and 4 bases at J, leaving 6 bases unmatched. CDR3: CASSAQGAPGNTIYF. The DNA of the CDR3 is TGTGCCAGCAGCGCACAGGGGGCGCCGGGAAACACCATATATTTT.